Below, 16 T cell receptor beta chains from the same sample are listed, as sequenced in a study of blood T cell repertoires in COVID-19. Sequencing used immunoSEQ multiplex PCR; TCRdb keeps in-frame clones, though not all of them. The sample carries 350,000 to 450,000 clones, about 89% recorded once. Material for sequencing was peripheral blood. The receptors stem from a middle-aged man with acute or convalescent COVID-19.

V usage is TRBV7-2 and J usage is TRBJ2-3; possible D gene TRBD1, 8 bases. Germline CDR1 and CDR2: SGHTA and FQGNSA. V gave up 2 bases and J gave up 7 bases, with 28 bases separating them. This CDR3 spans 19 amino acids. The CDR3 sequence: CASSLWRLGGAGGANTQYF. The CDR3 coding sequence is TGTGCCAGCAGCTTATGGAGGCTTGGGGGGGCAGGGGGCGCAAATACGCAGTATTTT.

The rearrangement joins TRBV28 to TRBJ1-5; the D is unclear. Germline-derived CDR1 and CDR2 are MDHEN and SYDVKM. The ends were cut back, 3 bases at V and 5 bases at J, with 17 bases in the middle. The CDR3 sequence is 16 residues long. This CDR3 reads CASSFRWGGRHQPQHF. The CDR3 nucleotides read TGTGCCAGCAGTTTCAGGTGGGGTGGGAGGCATCAGCCCCAGCATTTT. Using reference TRBV28 and TRBJ1-5 for the parts outside the CDR3, the full variable domain is DVKVTQSSRYLVKRTGEKVFLECVQDMDHENMFWYRQDPGLGLRLIYFSYDVKMKEKGDIPEGYSVSREKKERFSLILESASTNQTSMYLCASSFRWGGRHQPQHFGDGTRLSIL.

Written as DNA, the CDR3 is TGTGCCAGCAGCCGACTAGCGGGGACCTACAATGAGCAGTTCTTC. This gives the protein CASSRLAGTYNEQFF. The chain uses TRBV5-6 and TRBJ2-1; 11 bases map to TRBD2. CDR3 length: 15 residues. Per germline, CDR1 SGHDT and CDR2 YYEEEE. Unmatched junction bases numbered 2, after V lost 4 bases and J lost 2 bases.

This chain joins TRBV4-1 and TRBJ2-7, with TRBD1 matching 10 bases. Germline trimming cut 0 bases from V and 5 bases from J; bases unmatched to any gene: 4. The CDR3 runs 15 residues. Germline V gives CDR1 MGHRA, CDR2 YSYEKL. The CDR3 loop is CASSQDPGTGDEQYF. DNA of the CDR3: TGCGCCAGCAGCCAAGATCCCGGGACAGGGGACGAGCAGTACTTC.

The J gene is TRBJ2-3, the V gene TRBV7-2; D gene ambiguous. V lost 5 bases, J lost 7 bases, and 10 bases lay in between. Germline V gives CDR1 SGHTA, CDR2 FQGNSA. The CDR3 loop spans 12 amino acids. CDR3 DNA sequence: TGTGCCAGCAGCCGTTTGAGAAATACGCAGTATTTT. This codes for CASSRLRNTQYF.

DNA for the CDR3: TGTGCCAGCAGTCCCGGAGGGGGCCCGTACTATGGCTACACCTTC. Residues: CASSPGGGPYYGYTF. The genes are TRBV27 and TRBJ1-2, with 7 bases matching TRBD1. V gave up 5 bases and J gave up 3 bases; unmatched junction bases: 9. This CDR3 comprises 15 residues. Germline CDR1 is MNHEY and CDR2 is SMNVEV (reference sequence).

The table lists this clone with a few counts. The V gene is TRBV27, the J gene TRBJ1-2, with 10 bases matching TRBD1. The CDR3 runs to 13 residues. V trimming: 6 bases; J trimming: 8 bases; junction bases outside the gene matches: 6. Germline CDR1 reads MNHEY; CDR2 reads SMNVEV (reference sequence). The CDR3 protein is CASRGQGNGGYTF. Written as DNA, the CDR3 is TGTGCCAGCAGGGGACAGGGGAACGGCGGCTACACCTTC.

The chain couples TRBV25-1 to TRBJ1-4; no firm D call. This CDR3 contains 14 residues. In germline, CDR1 is MGHDK, CDR2 SYGVNS. Deletions cut 7 bases from V and 6 bases from J, with 15 bases between. Here the CDR3 reads CASMGRREDEKLFF. The CDR3 nucleotides read TGTGCCAGCATGGGGAGACGTGAGGATGAAAAACTGTTTTTT.

CDR3: CASSWRQGVPPIYGYTF. The DNA of the CDR3 is TGTGCCAGCAGCTGGAGACAGGGAGTTCCTCCAATCTATGGCTACACCTTC. V usage is TRBV13 and J usage is TRBJ1-2, with 7 bases matching TRBD1. CDR3 length: 17 amino acids. V lost 4 bases and J lost 4; bases outside the gene matches: 15. Looked up from germline, CDR1 is PRHDT and CDR2 is FYEKMQ (reference sequence).

V is TRBV19 and J is TRBJ1-1, with D maybe TRBD1 (6 bases). The germline V and J ends were trimmed by 7 bases and 4 bases, with 10 bases remaining between them. The CDR3 length is 12 residues. The germline CDR1 and CDR2 sequences are LNHDA and SQIVND (reference sequence). In nucleotides, the CDR3 is TGTGCCAGTAAAAGGGGGGGCACTGAAGCTTTCTTT. Protein: CASKRGGTEAFF.

The chain is built from TRBV19 and TRBJ1-2; 8 positions match TRBD1. V dropped 5 bases and J dropped 2; count of bases not matched to a gene: 10. The CDR3 spans 16 residues. Per the germline V gene, CDR1 is LNHDA and CDR2 is SQIVND (reference sequence). The CDR3: CASSGQGRGRNYGYTF. The DNA for the CDR3 is TGTGCCAGTAGTGGACAGGGTAGAGGTCGGAACTATGGCTACACCTTC.

This chain joins TRBV4-1 and TRBJ2-5; 7 bases agree with TRBD2. The CDR3 spans 17 residues. The ends lost 1 base at V and 3 bases at J; junction bases unmatched: 11. The germline CDR1 and CDR2 sequences are MGHRA and YSYEKL. The CDR3 region has the DNA TGCGCCAGCAGCCAAGGCCCCCTGGCGGGAGCCAAAGAGACCCAGTACTTC. Its protein product is CASSQGPLAGAKETQYF.

The rearrangement joins TRBV19 to TRBJ2-7, with 10 bases matching TRBD2. There are 14 residues in the CDR3. With V trimmed by 3 bases and J by 5 bases, 4 bases remained unmatched. Germline CDR1 and CDR2: LNHDA and SQIVND (reference sequence). The CDR3 DNA reads TGTGCCAGTAGTATGCGGACTAGCGGCAACGAGCAGTACTTC. Translation: CASSMRTSGNEQYF.

This chain joins TRBV19 and TRBJ2-7; D is unresolved. Germline CDR1 is LNHDA and CDR2 is SQIVND (reference sequence). V dropped 3 bases and J dropped 0 bases, with 9 bases sitting between them. This CDR3 comprises 14 residues. The CDR3 region is CASSMGKTSYEQYF. The CDR3 bases are TGTGCCAGTAGTATGGGCAAAACCTCCTACGAGCAGTACTTC.

This clone was recorded only once. V usage is TRBV7-2 and J usage is TRBJ2-5; maybe TRBD2 (5 bases). Germline V lookup: CDR1 SGHTA, CDR2 FQGNSA. Trimming took 5 bases from V and 1 from J, leaving 14 bases between them. The CDR3 covers 15 residues. CDR3: CASSRSGTAQETQYF. DNA of the CDR3: TGTGCCAGCAGCCGTTCGGGAACAGCCCAAGAGACCCAGTACTTC.

The chain links TRBV7-9 to TRBJ2-2; tentatively, D is TRBD2 (6 bases). This CDR3 contains 15 residues. Germline loops: CDR1 SEHNR, CDR2 FQNEAQ (reference sequence). Trimming shortened V by 2 bases and J by 5 bases, and 12 bases separated the two germline ends. CDR3 sequence reads: CASSLTVSGTGELFF. The CDR3 DNA sequence: TGTGCCAGCAGCTTAACTGTTAGCGGAACCGGGGAGCTGTTTTTT.